This entry describes one T cell receptor beta chain. These data originate in a study of identical twins. Germline V CDR1 and CDR2: KGHSH, LQKENI. V dropped 2 bases and J dropped 10; count of bases not matched to a gene: 4. This CDR3 comprises 12 residues. TCRdb re-called the 5' RACE reads with MiXCR, one entry per CDR3 protein. This sample has approximately 230,000 distinct CDR3 sequences, with 5.5% to 7.5% found just once. These data were likewise used in another study, on T cells expressing NK-cell markers.

The sequencing input was CD8+ T cells sorted from blood. The clonotype originates from a woman in her late teens or twenties in good health. The gene calls are TRBV18 and TRBJ1-2; 7 nucleotides align to TRBD1. The CDR3 nucleotides read TGTGCCAGCTCACCAGACAGGGCCGCCTACACCTTC. Translation: CASSPDRAAYTF.